This TCR beta chain was identified in a study of blood T cell repertoires in COVID-19. Looking at the study overall: Spain, Italy and the United States supplied samples that represented acute and convalescent COVID-19.

The CDR3 consists of 13 residues. Trimming shortened V by 4 bases and J by 11 bases, and 12 bases separated the two germline ends. Germline V gene sequence: CDR1 LNHDA, CDR2 SQIVND (reference sequence). The protocol was immunoSEQ multiplex PCR, while the TCRdb copy is restricted to in-frame clones and leaves out a portion. The table lists some 180,000 clones, about four fifths of them singletons. This chain uses TRBV19 with TRBJ1-6; maybe TRBD1 (5 bases). This TCR was recovered from a middle-aged woman with COVID-19, enrolled during active disease. Material for sequencing was peripheral blood. This CDR3 reads CASSKGQWPPLHF. The CDR3 region has the DNA TGTGCCAGTAGTAAAGGACAATGGCCACCCCTCCACTTT.